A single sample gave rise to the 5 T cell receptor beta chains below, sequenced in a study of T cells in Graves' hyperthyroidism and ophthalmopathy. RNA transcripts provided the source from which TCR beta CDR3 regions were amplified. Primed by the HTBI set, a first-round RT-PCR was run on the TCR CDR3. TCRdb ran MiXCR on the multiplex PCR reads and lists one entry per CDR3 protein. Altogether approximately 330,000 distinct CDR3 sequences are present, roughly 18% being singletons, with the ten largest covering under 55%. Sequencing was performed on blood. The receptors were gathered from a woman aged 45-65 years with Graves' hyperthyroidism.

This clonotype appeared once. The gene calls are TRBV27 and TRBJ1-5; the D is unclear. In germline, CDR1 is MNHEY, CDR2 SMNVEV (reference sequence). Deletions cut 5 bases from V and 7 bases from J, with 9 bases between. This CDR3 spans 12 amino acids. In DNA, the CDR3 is TGTGCCAGCAGTCCCTCAGACCAGCCCCAGCATTTT. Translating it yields CASSPSDQPQHF.

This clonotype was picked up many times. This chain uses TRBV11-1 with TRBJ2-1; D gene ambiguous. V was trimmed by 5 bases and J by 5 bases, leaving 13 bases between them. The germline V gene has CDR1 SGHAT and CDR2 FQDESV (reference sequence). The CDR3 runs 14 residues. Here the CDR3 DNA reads TGTGCCAGCAGCCCCCAAGCAAGCGACAATGAGCAGTTCTTC. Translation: CASSPQASDNEQFF.

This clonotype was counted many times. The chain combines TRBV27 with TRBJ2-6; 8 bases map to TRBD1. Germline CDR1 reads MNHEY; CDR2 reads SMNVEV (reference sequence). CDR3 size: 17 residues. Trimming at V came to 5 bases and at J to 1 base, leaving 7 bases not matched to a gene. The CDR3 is CASSGGQGRSGANVLTF. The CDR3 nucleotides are TGTGCCAGCAGTGGAGGACAGGGAAGGTCTGGGGCCAACGTCCTGACTTTC.

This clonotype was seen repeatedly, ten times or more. The CDR3 is CASSEGRMMETQYF. In nucleotides, the CDR3 is TGTGCCAGCAGTGAAGGACGGATGATGGAGACCCAGTACTTC. This chain joins TRBV2 and TRBJ2-5; D unresolved. Germline assignment: CDR1 SNHLY and CDR2 FYNNEI. This CDR3 comprises 14 residues. V was cut by 1 base and J by 5 bases, with 11 bases left in between.

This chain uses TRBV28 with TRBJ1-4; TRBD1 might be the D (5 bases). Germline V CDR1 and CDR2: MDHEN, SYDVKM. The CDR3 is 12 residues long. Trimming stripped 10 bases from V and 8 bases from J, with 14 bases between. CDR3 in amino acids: CATGGGAEKLFF. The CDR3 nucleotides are TGTGCCACGGGGGGAGGGGCCGAAAAACTGTTTTTT.